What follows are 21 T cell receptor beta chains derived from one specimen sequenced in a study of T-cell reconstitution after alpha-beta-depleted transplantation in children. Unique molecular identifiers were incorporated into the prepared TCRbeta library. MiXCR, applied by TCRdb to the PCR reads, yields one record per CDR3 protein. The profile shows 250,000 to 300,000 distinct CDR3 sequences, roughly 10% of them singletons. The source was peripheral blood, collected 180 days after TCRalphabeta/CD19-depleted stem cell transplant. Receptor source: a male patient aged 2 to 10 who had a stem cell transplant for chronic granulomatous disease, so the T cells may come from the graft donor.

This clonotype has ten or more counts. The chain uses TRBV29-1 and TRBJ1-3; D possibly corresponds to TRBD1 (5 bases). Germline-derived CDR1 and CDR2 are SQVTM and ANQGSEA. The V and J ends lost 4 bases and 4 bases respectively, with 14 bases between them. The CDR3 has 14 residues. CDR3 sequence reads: CSVAMGRWGNTIYF. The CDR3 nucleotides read TGCAGCGTTGCTATGGGACGCTGGGGAAACACCATATATTTT.

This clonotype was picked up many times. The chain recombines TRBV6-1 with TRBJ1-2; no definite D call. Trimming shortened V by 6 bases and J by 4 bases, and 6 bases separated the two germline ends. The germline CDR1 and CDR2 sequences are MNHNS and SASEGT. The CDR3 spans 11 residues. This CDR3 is CASSSVYGYTF. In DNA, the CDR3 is TGTGCCAGCAGCAGTGTCTATGGCTACACCTTC.

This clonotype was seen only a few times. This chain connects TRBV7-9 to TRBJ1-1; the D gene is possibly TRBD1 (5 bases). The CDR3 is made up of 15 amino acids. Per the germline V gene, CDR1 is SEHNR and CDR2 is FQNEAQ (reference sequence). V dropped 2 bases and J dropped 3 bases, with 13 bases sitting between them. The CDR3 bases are TGTGCCAGCAGCTTAAGGTCTTCCAGGGACACTGAAGCTTTCTTT. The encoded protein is CASSLRSSRDTEAFF.

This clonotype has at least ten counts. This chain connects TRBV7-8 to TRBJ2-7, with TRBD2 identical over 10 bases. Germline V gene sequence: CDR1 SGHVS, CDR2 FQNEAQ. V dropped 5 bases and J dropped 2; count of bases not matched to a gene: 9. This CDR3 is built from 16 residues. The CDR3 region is CASSLALGTSAYEQYF. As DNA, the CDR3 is TGTGCCAGCAGCCTCGCCCTGGGGACTAGCGCCTACGAGCAGTACTTC.

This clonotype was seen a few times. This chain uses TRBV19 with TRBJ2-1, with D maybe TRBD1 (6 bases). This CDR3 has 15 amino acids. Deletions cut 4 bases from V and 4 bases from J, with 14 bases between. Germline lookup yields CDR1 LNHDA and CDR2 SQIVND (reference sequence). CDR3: CASSRGDKRYNEQFF. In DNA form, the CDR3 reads TGTGCCAGTAGTAGAGGGGACAAGCGATACAATGAGCAGTTCTTC.

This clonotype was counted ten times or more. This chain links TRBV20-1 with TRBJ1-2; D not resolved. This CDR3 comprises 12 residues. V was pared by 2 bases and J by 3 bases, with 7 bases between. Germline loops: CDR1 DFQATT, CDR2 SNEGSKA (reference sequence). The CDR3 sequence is CSARWTDYGYTF. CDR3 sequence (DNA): TGCAGTGCTAGATGGACCGACTATGGCTACACCTTC.

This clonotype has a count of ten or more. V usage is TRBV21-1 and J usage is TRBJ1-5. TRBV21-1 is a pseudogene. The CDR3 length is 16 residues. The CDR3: CASRVGREKYNQPQHF. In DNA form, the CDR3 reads TGTGCCAGCAGAGTCGGTCGGGAGAAATACAATCAGCCCCAGCATTTT.

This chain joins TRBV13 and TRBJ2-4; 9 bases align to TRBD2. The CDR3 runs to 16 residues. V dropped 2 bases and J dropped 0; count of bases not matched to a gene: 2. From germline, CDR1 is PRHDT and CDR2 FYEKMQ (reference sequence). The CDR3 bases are TGTGCCAGCAGCTTAAAACTAGCGGGAGCCAAAAACATTCAGTACTTC. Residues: CASSLKLAGAKNIQYF.

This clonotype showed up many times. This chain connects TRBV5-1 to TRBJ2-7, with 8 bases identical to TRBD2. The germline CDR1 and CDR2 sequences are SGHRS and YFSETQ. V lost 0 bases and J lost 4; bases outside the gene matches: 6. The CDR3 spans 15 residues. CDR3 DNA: TGCGCCAGCAGCTTGGAACAGGGACTAGTTTACGAGCAGTACTTC. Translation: CASSLEQGLVYEQYF.

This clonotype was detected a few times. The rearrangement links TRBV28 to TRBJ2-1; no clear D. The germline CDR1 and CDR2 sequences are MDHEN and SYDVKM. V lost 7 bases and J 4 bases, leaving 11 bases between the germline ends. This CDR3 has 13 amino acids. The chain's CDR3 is CASTKTGYNEQFF. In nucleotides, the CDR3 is TGTGCCAGCACCAAGACTGGATACAATGAGCAGTTCTTC.

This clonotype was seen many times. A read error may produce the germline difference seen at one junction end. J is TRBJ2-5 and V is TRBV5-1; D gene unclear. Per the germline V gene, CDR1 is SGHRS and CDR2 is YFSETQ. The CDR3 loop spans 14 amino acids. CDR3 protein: CASSVTGPQGTQYF. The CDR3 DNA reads TGCGCCAGCAGCGTAACCGGGCCTCAAGGGACCCAGTACTTC.

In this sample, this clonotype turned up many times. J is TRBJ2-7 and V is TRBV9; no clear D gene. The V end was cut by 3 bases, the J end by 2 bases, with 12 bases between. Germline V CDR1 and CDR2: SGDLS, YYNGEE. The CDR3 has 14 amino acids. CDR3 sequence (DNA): TGTGCCAGCAGCGCCGATAATAACCCCTACGAGCAGTACTTC. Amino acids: CASSADNNPYEQYF.

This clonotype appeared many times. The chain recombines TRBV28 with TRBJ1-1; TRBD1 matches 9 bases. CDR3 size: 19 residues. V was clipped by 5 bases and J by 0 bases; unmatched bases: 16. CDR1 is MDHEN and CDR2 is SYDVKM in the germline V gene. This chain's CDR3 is CASSPSYGQGNGMNTEAFF. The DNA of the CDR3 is TGTGCCAGCAGTCCTTCCTATGGACAGGGGAACGGCATGAACACTGAAGCTTTCTTT.

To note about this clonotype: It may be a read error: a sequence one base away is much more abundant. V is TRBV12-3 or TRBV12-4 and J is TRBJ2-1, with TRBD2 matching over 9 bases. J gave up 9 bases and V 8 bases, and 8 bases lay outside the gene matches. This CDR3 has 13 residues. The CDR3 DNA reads TGTGCCAGCGGCCCAGCGGGGGGTTCTGAGCAGTTCTTC. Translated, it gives CASGPAGGSEQFF.

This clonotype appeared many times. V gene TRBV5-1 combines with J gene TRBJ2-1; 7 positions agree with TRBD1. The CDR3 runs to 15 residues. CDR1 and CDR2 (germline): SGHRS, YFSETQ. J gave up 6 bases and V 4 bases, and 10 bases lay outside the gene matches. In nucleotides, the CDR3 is TGCGCCAGCAGCATTGGGACAGCTAATGGCAATGAGCAGTTCTTC. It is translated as CASSIGTANGNEQFF.

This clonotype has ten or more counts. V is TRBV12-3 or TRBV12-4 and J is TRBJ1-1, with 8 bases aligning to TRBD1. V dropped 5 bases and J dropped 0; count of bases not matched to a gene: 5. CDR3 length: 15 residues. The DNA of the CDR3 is TGTGCCAGCAGTCCAAGGACAGGGATGAACACTGAAGCTTTCTTT. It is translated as CASSPRTGMNTEAFF.

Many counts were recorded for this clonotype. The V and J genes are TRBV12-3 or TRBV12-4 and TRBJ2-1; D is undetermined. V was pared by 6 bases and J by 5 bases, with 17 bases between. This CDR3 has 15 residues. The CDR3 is CASRPSRPGHNEQFF. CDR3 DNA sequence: TGTGCCAGCAGGCCCTCGCGCCCGGGTCACAATGAGCAGTTCTTC.

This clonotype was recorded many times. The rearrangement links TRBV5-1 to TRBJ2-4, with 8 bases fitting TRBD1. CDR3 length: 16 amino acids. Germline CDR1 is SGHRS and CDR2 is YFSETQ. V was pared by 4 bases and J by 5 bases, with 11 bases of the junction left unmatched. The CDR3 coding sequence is TGCGCCAGCAGCCCCTGGGGAACAGGGGGAGAAAACATTCAGTACTTC. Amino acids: CASSPWGTGGENIQYF.

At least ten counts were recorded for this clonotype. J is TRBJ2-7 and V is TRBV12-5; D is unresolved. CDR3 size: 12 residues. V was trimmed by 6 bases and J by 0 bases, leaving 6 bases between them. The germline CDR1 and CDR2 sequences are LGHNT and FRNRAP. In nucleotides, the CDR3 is TGTGCTAGTGGCCACAACTCCTACGAGCAGTACTTC. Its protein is CASGHNSYEQYF. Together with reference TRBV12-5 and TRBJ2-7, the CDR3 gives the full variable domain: DARVTQTPRHKVTEMGQEVTMRCQPILGHNTVFWYRQTMMQGLELLAYFRNRAPLDDSGMPKDRFSAEMPDATLATLKIQPSEPRDSAVYFCASGHNSYEQYFGPGTRLTVT.

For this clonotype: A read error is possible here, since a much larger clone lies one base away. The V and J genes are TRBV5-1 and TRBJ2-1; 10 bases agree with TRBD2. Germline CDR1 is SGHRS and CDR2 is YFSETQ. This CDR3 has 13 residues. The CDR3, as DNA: TGCCCCAGCAGCTTGTTCGCTAGCGGGGGTCAGTTCTTC. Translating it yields CPSSLFASGGQFF.

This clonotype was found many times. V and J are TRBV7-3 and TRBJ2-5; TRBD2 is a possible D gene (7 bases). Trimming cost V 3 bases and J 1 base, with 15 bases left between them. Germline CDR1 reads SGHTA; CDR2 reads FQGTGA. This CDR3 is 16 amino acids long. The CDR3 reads CASSLTGGGPQETQYF. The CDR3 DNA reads TGTGCCAGCAGCTTGACGGGCGGGGGCCCCCAAGAGACCCAGTACTTC.